A selection of T cell receptor beta chains follows, all from one sample in a study of chemoradiotherapy in HPV16-positive cancers. Sequencing was performed with immunoSEQ multiplex PCR; in TCRdb, only in-frame clones are kept and a portion is missing. The top ten clones hold about 4.5% of a sample with roughly 15,000 clones, 89% of them seen once. Sequenced material: tumor tissue, taken from a patient who underwent chemoradiotherapy. The receptors come from a human donor with HPV-associated anogenital cancer. Both conserved end residues are part of each CDR3. The D gene is left open where the match is weak. Size is stated for part of the rows, as once, few or many counts, or as a class when the clone is expanded.

d_call: -
j_call: TRBJ1-1
clone_size: -
v_call: TRBV29-1
cdr3_aa: CSAETIDTEAFF
cdr3_nt: TGCAGCGCTGAAACGATCGACACTGAAGCTTTCTTT

d_call: TRBD1
j_call: TRBJ2-3
clone_size: once
v_call: TRBV2
cdr3_aa: CASRDRADTQYF
cdr3_nt: TGTGCCAGCAGGGACAGGGCAGATACGCAGTATTTT

d_call: -
j_call: TRBJ1-2
clone_size: -
v_call: TRBV6-6
cdr3_aa: CASWVALGYTF
cdr3_nt: TGTGCCAGCTGGGTGGCTCTGGGCTACACCTTC

d_call: -
j_call: TRBJ2-2
clone_size: -
v_call: TRBV6-6
cdr3_aa: CASSTGELFF
cdr3_nt: TGTGCCAGCAGTACCGGGGAGCTGTTTTTT

d_call: TRBD1
j_call: TRBJ1-1
clone_size: -
v_call: TRBV7-2
cdr3_aa: CASRLTGMGTEAFF
cdr3_nt: TGTGCCAGCAGGTTGACAGGGATGGGCACTGAAGCTTTCTTT

d_call: -
j_call: TRBJ2-2
clone_size: -
v_call: TRBV6-6
cdr3_aa: CASSGGHTGELFF
cdr3_nt: TGTGCCAGCAGCGGGGGGCACACCGGGGAGCTGTTTTTT

d_call: -
j_call: TRBJ2-5
clone_size: -
v_call: TRBV6-6
cdr3_aa: CASTTGQETQYF
cdr3_nt: TGTGCCAGCACCACAGGACAAGAGACCCAGTACTTC

d_call: -
j_call: TRBJ2-2
clone_size: -
v_call: TRBV5-1
cdr3_aa: CASGAFQATNTGELFF
cdr3_nt: TGCGCCAGCGGGGCCTTCCAAGCTACGAACACCGGGGAGCTGTTTTTT

d_call: -
j_call: TRBJ1-5
clone_size: -
v_call: TRBV5-6
cdr3_aa: CASSWGFNQPQHF
cdr3_nt: TGTGCCAGCAGCTGGGGGTTCAATCAGCCCCAGCATTTT

d_call: TRBD1
j_call: TRBJ2-3
clone_size: once
v_call: TRBV2
cdr3_aa: CASSEGGTGTDTQYF
cdr3_nt: TGTGCCAGCAGTGAAGGGGGGACAGGCACAGATACGCAGTATTTT

d_call: -
j_call: TRBJ1-1
clone_size: -
v_call: TRBV18
cdr3_aa: CASSHREDEAFF
cdr3_nt: TGTGCCAGCTCACACAGGGAGGATGAAGCTTTCTTT

d_call: -
j_call: TRBJ2-6
clone_size: -
v_call: TRBV6-1
cdr3_aa: CASTVSGANVLTF
cdr3_nt: TGTGCCAGCACCGTCTCTGGGGCCAACGTCCTGACTTTC

d_call: TRBD1
j_call: TRBJ2-7
clone_size: -
v_call: TRBV7-9
cdr3_aa: CASRDRQDEQYF
cdr3_nt: TGTGCCAGCCGGGACAGACAGGACGAGCAGTACTTC

d_call: -
j_call: TRBJ1-1
clone_size: -
v_call: TRBV30
cdr3_aa: CAWSVPAEAFF
cdr3_nt: TGTGCCTGGAGTGTACCCGCTGAAGCTTTCTTT

d_call: -
j_call: TRBJ1-5
clone_size: -
v_call: TRBV11-3
cdr3_aa: CASSLAGDQPQHF
cdr3_nt: TGTGCCAGCAGCTTAGCCGGGGACCAGCCCCAGCATTTT

d_call: -
j_call: TRBJ2-1
clone_size: -
v_call: TRBV5-1
cdr3_aa: CASSLDSKQFF
cdr3_nt: TGCGCCAGCAGCTTAGATTCTAAGCAGTTCTTC

d_call: TRBD2
j_call: TRBJ2-3
clone_size: -
v_call: TRBV4-3
cdr3_aa: CASSLAPGLGSTDTQYF
cdr3_nt: TGCGCCAGCAGTCTTGCCCCGGGACTAGGTAGCACAGATACGCAGTATTTT

d_call: -
j_call: TRBJ1-5
clone_size: -
v_call: TRBV5-1
cdr3_aa: CASSLAGENQPQHF
cdr3_nt: TGCGCCAGCAGCTTGGCAGGGGAAAATCAGCCCCAGCATTTT

d_call: -
j_call: TRBJ1-2
clone_size: -
v_call: TRBV5-5
cdr3_aa: CASSLGIVEYGYTF
cdr3_nt: TGTGCCAGCAGCTTGGGGATAGTGGAGTATGGCTACACCTTC

d_call: -
j_call: TRBJ2-7
clone_size: -
v_call: TRBV6-1
cdr3_aa: CASSEGLVTYEQYF
cdr3_nt: TGTGCCAGCAGTGAAGGGCTGGTTACCTACGAGCAGTACTTC

d_call: -
j_call: TRBJ2-1
clone_size: -
v_call: TRBV19
cdr3_aa: CASMSKAAANYEQFF
cdr3_nt: TGTGCCAGTATGTCGAAAGCGGCCGCCAACTATGAGCAGTTCTTC

d_call: -
j_call: TRBJ2-7
clone_size: once
v_call: TRBV11-3
cdr3_aa: CASTSATDDYEQYF
cdr3_nt: TGTGCCAGCACCTCGGCGACAGACGACTACGAGCAGTACTTC

d_call: TRBD1
j_call: TRBJ1-2
clone_size: -
v_call: TRBV18
cdr3_aa: CASSPGTGHGYTF
cdr3_nt: TGTGCCAGCTCACCGGGGACAGGGCACGGCTACACCTTC

d_call: TRBD1
j_call: TRBJ1-2
clone_size: -
v_call: TRBV5-5
cdr3_aa: CASSLGRGTGVNYGYTF
cdr3_nt: TGTGCCAGCAGCTTGGGCAGGGGGACAGGGGTTAACTATGGCTACACCTTC

d_call: -
j_call: TRBJ1-3
clone_size: -
v_call: TRBV4-1
cdr3_aa: CASSQGPLQGSGNTIYF
cdr3_nt: TGCGCCAGCAGCCAAGGCCCTCTACAGGGCTCTGGAAACACCATATATTTT

d_call: -
j_call: TRBJ2-3
clone_size: -
v_call: TRBV7-9
cdr3_aa: CASSLDVTQYF
cdr3_nt: TGTGCCAGCAGCTTAGATGTTACGCAGTATTTT

d_call: -
j_call: TRBJ1-1
clone_size: -
v_call: TRBV7-9
cdr3_aa: CASSPETVLNTEAFF
cdr3_nt: TGTGCCAGCAGCCCCGAGACAGTTTTGAACACTGAAGCTTTCTTT

d_call: TRBD2
j_call: TRBJ2-1
clone_size: -
v_call: TRBV11-3
cdr3_aa: CASSFTGTSGRDEQFF
cdr3_nt: TGTGCCAGCAGCTTTACCGGGACTAGCGGGAGAGATGAGCAGTTCTTC

d_call: -
j_call: TRBJ1-2
clone_size: -
v_call: TRBV7-9
cdr3_aa: CASSPTVGYTF
cdr3_nt: TGTGCCAGCAGCCCGACAGTGGGCTACACCTTC

d_call: -
j_call: TRBJ2-5
clone_size: -
v_call: TRBV20-1
cdr3_aa: CSARSGETQYF
cdr3_nt: TGCAGTGCTAGATCGGGGGAGACCCAGTACTTC